The 13 T cell receptor beta chains listed next were all sequenced from one sample in a study of early T cells in non-severe SARS-CoV-2 infection. TCRdb recomputed calls from the 5' RACE reads with MiXCR, one row per CDR3 protein. Of 64,000 or so distinct CDR3 sequences listed, roughly an eighth are singletons. This specimen was whole blood, taken at baseline. These TCRs come from an adult who was a healthcare worker with PCR-confirmed SARS-CoV-2 infection or an uninfected control (not recorded which).

This clonotype was picked up many times. The chain links TRBV6-2 or TRBV6-3 to TRBJ2-7; D is ambiguous. The CDR3 has 11 amino acids. The V end lost 5 bases, the J end lost 5 bases, and 7 bases lay between the germline ends. Germline values: CDR1 MNHEY, CDR2 SVGEGT. CDR3 in DNA: TGTGCCAGCAGTAACAGCAACGAGCAGTACTTC. Protein: CASSNSNEQYF.

This clonotype was seen repeatedly, ten times or more. The chain combines TRBV7-2 with TRBJ1-3, with TRBD1 identical over 9 bases. After removal of 2 bases from V and 4 bases from J, the junction contained 0 bases not matched to a gene. CDR3 length: 14 amino acids. Germline V gene data show CDR1 as SGHTA and CDR2 as FQGNSA. The CDR3 sequence: CASSLTGGGNTIYF. DNA for the CDR3: TGTGCCAGCAGCTTAACAGGGGGCGGAAACACCATATATTTT.

The chain employs TRBV5-1 and TRBJ2-3, with 8 bases that match TRBD2. V was pared by 3 bases and J by 5 bases, with 5 bases of the junction left unmatched. Germline V gene lookup returns CDR1 SGHRS and CDR2 YFSETQ. The CDR3 sequence is 14 residues long. CDR3: CASSYSGGGDTQYF. The DNA for the CDR3 is TGCGCCAGCAGCTACAGCGGGGGTGGAGATACGCAGTATTTT.

This chain connects TRBV28 to TRBJ2-3, with 9 bases fitting TRBD2. V shed 5 bases and J 6 bases; nucleotides not matched to a gene: 6. Germline V gives CDR1 MDHEN, CDR2 SYDVKM. The CDR3 spans 14 residues. CDR3 in DNA: TGTGCCAGCAGTATCTTTAGCGGGGGTGATACGCAGTATTTT. This sequence encodes CASSIFSGGDTQYF.

This clonotype was seen only a few times. The J gene is TRBJ2-1, the V gene TRBV20-1; 11 bases agree with TRBD2. Germline-derived CDR1 and CDR2 are DFQATT and SNEGSKA (reference sequence). V shed 3 bases, J shed 5 bases, and the junction held 0 bases outside the gene matches. The CDR3 consists of 13 residues. The CDR3 sequence is CSARTSGNNEQFF. The CDR3 DNA reads TGCAGTGCTAGGACTAGCGGGAACAATGAGCAGTTCTTC.

This clonotype has a handful of counts. The chain links TRBV19 to TRBJ2-3; 7 bases agree with TRBD1. Germline loops: CDR1 LNHDA, CDR2 SQIVND (reference sequence). This CDR3 is 14 amino acids long. V gave up 7 bases and J gave up 0 bases; unmatched junction bases: 4. The CDR3 reads CASKGTDSTDTQYF. The CDR3 coding sequence is TGTGCCAGTAAGGGGACAGATAGCACAGATACGCAGTATTTT.

This clonotype has more than one count but fewer than ten. The chain has TRBV11-2 and TRBJ2-5; D tentatively fits TRBD1 or TRBD2 (5 bases each). Deletions cut 4 bases from V and 2 bases from J, with 11 bases between. Per germline, CDR1 SGHAT and CDR2 FQNNGV. This CDR3 contains 14 residues. The CDR3 loop is CASSYSGPQETQYF. The CDR3 nucleotides read TGTGCCAGCAGCTATTCGGGGCCTCAAGAGACCCAGTACTTC.

This clonotype was counted between two and nine times. This chain uses TRBV4-3 with TRBJ2-7; 12 nucleotides line up with TRBD2. CDR3 length: 14 amino acids. Losses at the gene ends were 4 bases for V and 4 bases for J; bases not matched to a gene: 2. CDR1 is LGHNA, CDR2 YSLEER, per germline. Here the CDR3 reads CASSRGLAGYEQYF. In DNA form, the CDR3 reads TGCGCCAGCAGCCGCGGACTAGCGGGATACGAGCAGTACTTC.

The chain couples TRBV19 to TRBJ2-3; no clear D. The V and J ends lost 1 base and 2 bases respectively, with 13 bases between them. The germline V gene encodes CDR1 LNHDA and CDR2 SQIVND (reference sequence). The CDR3 covers 16 residues. In DNA, the CDR3 is TGTGCCAGTAGTATAGGACTCGTCCCCTCCACAGATACGCAGTATTTT. Protein: CASSIGLVPSTDTQYF.

This clonotype was seen a few times. The chain uses TRBV29-1 and TRBJ1-5; 9 bases map to TRBD1. Germline CDR1 reads SQVTM; CDR2 reads ANQGSEA. The trim removed 4 bases at V and 6 bases at J, leaving 22 bases unmatched. The CDR3 has 19 amino acids. The CDR3: CSVVEGPTGGEQWIQPQHF. CDR3 nucleotides: TGCAGCGTTGTCGAGGGCCCCACAGGGGGCGAGCAGTGGATTCAGCCCCAGCATTTT.

V gene TRBV9 combines with J gene TRBJ2-5, with unresolved D. The CDR3 sequence is 14 residues long. Germline CDR1 SGDLS, CDR2 YYNGEE. Trimming took 4 bases from V and 2 from J, leaving 12 bases between them. CDR3 amino acids: CASSPRSPQETQYF. CDR3 coding DNA: TGTGCCAGCAGCCCCCGCAGTCCTCAAGAGACCCAGTACTTC.

The sample holds a few counts of this clonotype. The rearrangement uses TRBV3-1 and TRBJ1-1, with 7 bases fitting TRBD1. This CDR3 contains 14 residues. The germline V gene has CDR1 LGHDT and CDR2 YNNKEL (reference sequence). V trimming: 7 bases; J trimming: 1 base; junction bases outside the gene matches: 6. The CDR3 spells CASTSRDRNTEAFF. The CDR3 nucleotides read TGTGCCAGCACGTCCCGGGACAGGAACACTGAAGCTTTCTTT. The whole variable domain, filled in from reference TRBV3-1 and TRBJ1-1, reads DTAVSQTPKYLVTQMGNDKSIKCEQNLGHDTMYWYKQDSKKFLKIMFSYNNKELIINETVPNRFSPKSPDKAHLNLHINSLELGDSAVYFCASTSRDRNTEAFFGQGTRLTVV.

V is TRBV7-9 and J is TRBJ1-1; D is unresolved. Trimming removed 5 bases at V and 12 bases at J, with 16 bases between. The CDR3 loop spans 12 amino acids. The germline V gene encodes CDR1 SEHNR and CDR2 FQNEAQ (reference sequence). CDR3 nucleotides: TGTGCCAGCAGCCCGCCGAATATTCGGACTTTCTTT. Protein product: CASSPPNIRTFF.